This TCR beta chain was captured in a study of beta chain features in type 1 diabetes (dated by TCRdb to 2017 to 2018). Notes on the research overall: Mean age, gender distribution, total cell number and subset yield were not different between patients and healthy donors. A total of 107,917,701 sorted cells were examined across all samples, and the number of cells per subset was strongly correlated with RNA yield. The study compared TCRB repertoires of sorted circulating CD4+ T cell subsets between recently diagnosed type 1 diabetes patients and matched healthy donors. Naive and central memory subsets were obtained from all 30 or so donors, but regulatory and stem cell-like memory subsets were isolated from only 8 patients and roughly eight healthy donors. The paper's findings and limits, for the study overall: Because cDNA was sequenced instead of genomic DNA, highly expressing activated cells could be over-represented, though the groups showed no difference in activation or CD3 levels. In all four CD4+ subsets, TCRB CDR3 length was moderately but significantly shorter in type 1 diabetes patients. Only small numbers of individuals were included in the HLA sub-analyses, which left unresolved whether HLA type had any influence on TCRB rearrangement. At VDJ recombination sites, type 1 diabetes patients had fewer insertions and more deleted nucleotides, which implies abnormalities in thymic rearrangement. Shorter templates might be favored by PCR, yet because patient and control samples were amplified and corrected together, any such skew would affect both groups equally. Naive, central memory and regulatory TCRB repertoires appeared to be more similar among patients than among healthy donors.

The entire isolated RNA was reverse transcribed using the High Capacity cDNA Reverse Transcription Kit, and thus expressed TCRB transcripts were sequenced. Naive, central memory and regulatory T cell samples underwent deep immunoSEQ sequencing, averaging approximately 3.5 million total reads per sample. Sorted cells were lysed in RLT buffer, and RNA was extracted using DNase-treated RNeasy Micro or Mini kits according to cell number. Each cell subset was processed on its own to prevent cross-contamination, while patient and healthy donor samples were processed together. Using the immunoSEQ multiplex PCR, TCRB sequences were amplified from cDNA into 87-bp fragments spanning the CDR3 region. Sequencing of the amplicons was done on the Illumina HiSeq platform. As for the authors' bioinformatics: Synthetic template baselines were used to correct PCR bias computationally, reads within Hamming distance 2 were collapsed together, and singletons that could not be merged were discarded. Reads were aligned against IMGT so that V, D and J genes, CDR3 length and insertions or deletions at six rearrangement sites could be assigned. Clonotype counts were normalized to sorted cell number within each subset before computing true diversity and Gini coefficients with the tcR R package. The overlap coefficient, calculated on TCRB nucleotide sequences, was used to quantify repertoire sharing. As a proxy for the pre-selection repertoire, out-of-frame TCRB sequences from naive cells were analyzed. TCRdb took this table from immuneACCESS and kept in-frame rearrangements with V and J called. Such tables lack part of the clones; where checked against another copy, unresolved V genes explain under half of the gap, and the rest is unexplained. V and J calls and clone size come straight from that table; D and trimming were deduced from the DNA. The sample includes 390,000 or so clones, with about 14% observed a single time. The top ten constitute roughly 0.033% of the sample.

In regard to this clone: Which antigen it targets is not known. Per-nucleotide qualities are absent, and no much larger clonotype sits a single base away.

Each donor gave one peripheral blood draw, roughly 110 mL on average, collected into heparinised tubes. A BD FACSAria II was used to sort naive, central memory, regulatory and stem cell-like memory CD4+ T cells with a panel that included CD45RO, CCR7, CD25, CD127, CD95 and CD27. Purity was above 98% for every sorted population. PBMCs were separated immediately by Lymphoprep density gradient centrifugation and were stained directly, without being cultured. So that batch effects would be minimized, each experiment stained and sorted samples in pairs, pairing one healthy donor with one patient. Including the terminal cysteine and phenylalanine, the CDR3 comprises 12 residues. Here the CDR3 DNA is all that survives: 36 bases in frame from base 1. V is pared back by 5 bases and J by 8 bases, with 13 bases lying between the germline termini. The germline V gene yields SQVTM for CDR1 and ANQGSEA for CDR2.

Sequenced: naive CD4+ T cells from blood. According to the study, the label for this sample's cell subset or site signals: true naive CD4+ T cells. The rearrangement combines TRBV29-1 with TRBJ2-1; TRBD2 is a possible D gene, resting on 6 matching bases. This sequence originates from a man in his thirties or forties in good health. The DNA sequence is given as TGCAGCGTTTCTACTAGCTCCGATGAGCAGTTCTTC. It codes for CSVSTSSDEQFF.